This T cell receptor beta chain was sequenced in a study of blood T cells in healthy people across ages. Looking at the study overall: The template switching approach captured approximately one barcoded beta molecule for every two T cells.

Overall study findings and caveats: Both higher diversity and more naive CD4+ cells marked long-lived donors when set against aged donors. The donors' CMV status was not determined, possibly confounding changes in expanded clonotypes.

This CDR3 has 12 amino acids. Trimming cost V 2 bases and J 6 bases, with 7 bases left between them. Germline CDR1 SEHNR, CDR2 FQNEAQ (reference sequence). The sample holds a few counts of this clonotype. The target antigen is unknown. Next came a second PCR, run for roughly 6 to 11 cycles, which used a sample-barcoded 5' primer along with a J-beta primer mix. A template-switch adaptor containing 12 random nucleotides labeled each cDNA molecule. TCRdb analysed the 5' RACE reads with MiXCR anew, one entry per CDR3 protein. The table records about 780,000 distinct CDR3 sequences, about 42% of them present only once.

This TCR was recovered from a man at least 80 years old in good health. Input material: blood. The chain couples TRBV7-9 to TRBJ1-2, with no clear D. CDR3 sequence (DNA): TGTGCCAGCAGCTTAATTTCCGATGGCTACACCTTC. Amino acids: CASSLISDGYTF.